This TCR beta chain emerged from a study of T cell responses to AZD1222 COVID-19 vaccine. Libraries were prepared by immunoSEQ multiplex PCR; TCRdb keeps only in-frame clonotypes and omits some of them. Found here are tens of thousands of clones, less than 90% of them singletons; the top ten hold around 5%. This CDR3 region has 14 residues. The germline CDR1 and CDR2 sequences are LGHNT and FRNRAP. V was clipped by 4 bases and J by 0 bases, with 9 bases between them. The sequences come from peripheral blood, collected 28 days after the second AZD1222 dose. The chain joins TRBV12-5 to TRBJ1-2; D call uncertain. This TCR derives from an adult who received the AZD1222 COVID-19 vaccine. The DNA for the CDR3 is TGTGCTAGTGGTTCTACTCCAGCTAACTATGGCTACACCTTC. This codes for CASGSTPANYGYTF.